The 7 T cell receptor beta chains below all came from one sample that was sequenced in a study of identifying expanded T cells in peripheral blood. The data were produced by immunoSEQ multiplex PCR, yet TCRdb's version contains in-frame clones alone and is incomplete. Seen here are some 96,000 clones, 80% to 90% observed once, and the top ten hold just over 5.5%. Specimen: blood. The receptor source for this set is a person aged 18 to 70 in good health.

A note on this clone: This same CDR3 is encoded by further DNA sequences in the sample. The rearrangement joins TRBV6-5 to TRBJ1-2; maybe TRBD1 (6 bases). Germline V lookup: CDR1 MNHEY, CDR2 SVGAGI. CDR3 length equals 12 residues. Trimming took 2 bases from V and 5 from J, leaving 6 bases between them. This CDR3 reads CASSYQGYGYTF. As DNA, the CDR3 is TGTGCCAGCAGTTACCAGGGGTATGGCTACACCTTC.

This chain connects TRBV30 to TRBJ1-1; D call uncertain. The CDR3 loop spans 12 amino acids. Germline V gene sequence: CDR1 GTSNPN, CDR2 SVGIG (reference sequence). V gave up 1 base and J gave up 5 bases, with 8 bases separating them. DNA for the CDR3: TGTGCCTGGAGTGGAGGGATGACTGAAGCTTTCTTT. Translated, it gives CAWSGGMTEAFF.

This rearrangement joins TRBV18 to TRBJ1-2; 7 bases line up with TRBD1. The CDR3 totals 18 residues. CDR1 is KGHSH and CDR2 is LQKENI in the germline V gene. J gave up 6 bases and V 4 bases, and 20 bases lay outside the gene matches. The CDR3 nucleotides read TGTGCCAGCTCACGTCTTACTGTGCCTACAGGGGACGGCGATGGCTACACCTTC. It is translated as CASSRLTVPTGDGDGYTF.

The rearrangement uses TRBV4-3 and TRBJ2-2; the D gene is possibly TRBD2 (6 bases). Germline CDR1 and CDR2: LGHNA and YSLEER. V shed 4 bases and J shed 6 bases, with 6 bases lying between them. There are 12 residues in the CDR3. The CDR3 DNA is TGCGCCAGCAGCCGGGGGGCCGGGGAGCTGTTTTTT. It is translated as CASSRGAGELFF.

The chain employs TRBV7-9 and TRBJ2-3; possibly TRBD2 for D (5 bases). V lost 2 bases and J 0 bases, leaving 21 bases between the germline ends. Germline lookup yields CDR1 SEHNR and CDR2 FQNEAQ (reference sequence). This CDR3 spans 19 amino acids. CDR3 in DNA: TGTGCCAGCAGCTTATCTCTGATTCGGGTAGCGCTAAGCACAGATACGCAGTATTTT. Its protein is CASSLSLIRVALSTDTQYF.

This chain connects TRBV9 to TRBJ1-1; D may be TRBD1 (6 bases). This CDR3 is 13 amino acids long. The germline gives CDR1 SGDLS, CDR2 YYNGEE. The V and J ends lost 3 bases and 3 bases respectively, with 9 bases between them. The CDR3 sequence is CASSGQVDTEAFF. The DNA for the CDR3 is TGTGCCAGCAGCGGACAGGTCGACACTGAAGCTTTCTTT.

The gene calls are TRBV7-6 and TRBJ1-5, with a weak D call TRBD1 (6 bases). Germline V lookup: CDR1 SGHVS, CDR2 FNYEAQ. V lost 2 bases and J lost 3, with 17 bases in between. This CDR3 contains 17 residues. Here the CDR3 reads CASSLRGYEGFNQPQHF. The CDR3 DNA is TGTGCCAGCAGCTTAAGGGGGTACGAAGGTTTCAATCAGCCCCAGCATTTT.